This TCR beta chain emerged from a study of cytomegalovirus exposure and HLA in healthy donors. CDR3 length: 13 residues. In germline, CDR1 is LGHNA, CDR2 YNFKEQ. TCRdb's copy holds only in-frame clones and misses some; the assay was immunoSEQ multiplex PCR. This sample has roughly 300,000 clones, with around 90% found just once. On this clone: One junction end does not reproduce the germline sequence, and a read error may be involved.

The chain joins TRBV4-2 to TRBJ1-1; D may be TRBD1 (6 bases). The sequence came from a woman between 25 and 40 years old in good health and CMV-seropositive. Sample: PBMCs. The CDR3 region has the DNA TGTGCCAGCAGCCAACTACAAGGGGGAGATGCGATCTTT. Translating it yields CASSQLQGGDAIF.